Included here is one T cell receptor beta chain sequence, with context. This clonotype was found a few times. This receptor's antigen is unknown. No base quality information exists; no much larger clone differs at one position. Including cysteine and phenylalanine, the CDR3 has 16 amino acids. The read is trimmed to its CDR3 DNA, 48 bases read in frame from base 1. CDR1 and CDR2 are drawn from the germline V gene: SGHRS, YFSETQ. The junction shows trimming of 3 bases on V and 5 bases on J, and the gene matches do not reach 8 bases of it. This entry belongs to a study of T cells after yellow fever vaccination (dated by TCRdb to between 2019 and 2020). A note on the overall study: The SMART-Seq v4 Ultra Low Input RNA kit was used to prepare libraries from fractions with low cell numbers. To track T-cell clones before and after primary and booster YFV17D yellow fever vaccination, bulk TCR alpha and beta repertoires were sequenced longitudinally. Two healthy male donors, one aged 18 to 29 and one aged 30 to 39 years, were included in the cohort. Blood was drawn at multiple timepoints before and after primary and secondary immunization, with bulk PBMC replicates and cell subsets isolated.

The paper's findings and limits, for the study overall: Because only two donors were included in the study, the extent to which the findings can be generalized is limited. The secondary T-cell response was found to be weaker but faster than the primary response, with a peak reached on day 5 rather than on day 15. Computational filtering was needed because FACS-sorted repertoires could contain abundant contaminating clonotypes from the bulk population. Most clones expanded after primary vaccination (almost 97% of CD4 and over 80% of CD8) were re-detected after the booster, suggesting that broad memory maintenance occurred. A small share of clonotypes was detected in both CD4 and CD8 compartments, with the overlap likely arising from convergent recombination.

The label giving this sample's treatment or condition can be read as: live attenuated yellow fever vaccine strain. At each blood-draw timepoint, two biological replicates of bulk PBMCs were collected. PBMCs were isolated from peripheral blood using a standard Ficoll-Paque protocol. TriZol was used to extract RNA from bulk PBMCs, from CD4 and CD8 fractions, and from dextramer-positive and dextramer-negative fractions. TCR cDNA was synthesized by 5'RACE template switching, which introduced a universal primer site and unique molecular identifiers. Priming of cDNA synthesis was performed from both the TCR alpha and TCR beta constant segments. Library amplification involved two PCR steps, and the second step added sample barcodes and sequencing adapters. Libraries were sequenced on Illumina HiSeq 2500 (2x100 bp) or NovaSeq (2x150 bp). The paper's processing steps were these. MIGEC was used to demultiplex reads and collapse the reads into UMI consensus sequences, and MiXCR was used for V(D)J alignment. Vaccine-responding clonotypes were identified with edgeR using replicate PBMC samples, with FDR below 0.01 and a log2 fold change above 5 up to day 15 being required. Bulk clonotypes were assigned CD4 or CD8 identity according to which sequenced CD4 or CD8 repertoire held them at higher abundance. TCRdb reworked the public reads: Q25 trimming with fastp, MiXCR clone assembly, productive beta chains retained. Every distinct CDR3 protein forms one entry, paired with its most common genes and DNA. TCRdb's processing, not the authors' own work, is the source of the V and J calls. In all, the sample holds fewer than 450,000 distinct CDR3 sequences, and about 7.8% of those were seen once. 15% to 20% of the sample comes from the top ten.

The sequence was obtained from a man between 18 and 35 years old who received the YFV17D yellow fever vaccine. The sample in question was PBMCs, obtained around 45 days after the first yellow fever vaccination. The V and J segments used are TRBV5-1 and TRBJ2-3, with 11 bases aligning to TRBD2. This receptor has the CDR3 CASSSLAGVPQDTQYF. The nucleotide sequence reads as follows: TGCGCCAGCAGCTCACTAGCGGGGGTCCCCCAAGATACGCAGTATTTT.